The clone carrying this T cell receptor (beta chain) has ten or more counts. The antigen remains unidentified. It was with unique molecular identifiers that the TCRbeta library was prepared. TCRdb passed the PCR reads through MiXCR, listing each CDR3 protein once. This sample has fewer than 550,000 distinct CDR3 sequences; approximately 10% occur once, and the top ten carry 13% to 15%. V gave up 5 bases and J gave up 4 bases, with 19 bases separating them. CDR3 length equals 16 residues. Germline CDR1 is SGDLS and CDR2 is YYNGEE. This record belongs to a study of T-cell reconstitution after alpha-beta-depleted transplantation in children. General study points: Surviving recipient cells, namely T cells and thymic progenitors, were the source of high day-60 TCRbeta diversity in some patients.

The specimen comprised PBMCs, mostly from graft donor cells, sampled 180 days after TCRalphabeta/CD19-depleted stem cell transplant. The chain couples TRBV9 to TRBJ2-1; D is possibly TRBD1 or TRBD2 (5 bases each). This TCR derives from a female patient aged 2-15 years who had a stem cell transplant for aplastic anemia, so the T cells may come from the graft donor. In DNA, the CDR3 is TGTGCCAGCAGACCAGGGCCCCTGGGGGATTACAATGAGCAGTTCTTC. Its protein is CASRPGPLGDYNEQFF.